These 9 T cell receptor beta chains share one sample of origin, sequenced in a study of T-cell memory formation after mild COVID-19 (dated by TCRdb to the early 2020s). The library relied on 5' RACE. Sequencing used an Illumina NovaSeq 6000. TCRdb reprocessing: public reads trimmed at Q25 with fastp, clones called with MiXCR, in-frame beta chains kept. Rows merge per CDR3 protein into single entries with the most common DNA and genes. The sample contains 400,000 or so distinct CDR3 sequences, 20% of them found a single time. Approximately 8.4% of the sample is held by the ten biggest clonotypes. The sample consisted of PBMCs or a T cell subset sorted from them (not recorded which). Receptor source: an adult woman who had mild COVID-19 (a few samples of this study predate the infection). The sample titles of this study are shuffled in the database, so cell type and time point are left out; the donor was told from shared clones.

This clonotype was seen a few times. The rearrangement links TRBV7-8 to TRBJ1-2, with TRBD1 identical over 9 bases. This CDR3 is built from 16 residues. V lost 5 bases and J lost 6; bases outside the gene matches: 13. The germline CDR1 and CDR2 sequences are SGHVS and FQNEAQ. CDR3 sequence (DNA): TGTGCCAGCAGCCCTCCCTCAGGACAGGGGAGGAATGGCTACACCTTC. Translating gives CASSPPSGQGRNGYTF.

The chain joins TRBV27 to TRBJ2-1, with D hard to call. The CDR3 has 13 amino acids. Germline loops: CDR1 MNHEY, CDR2 SMNVEV (reference sequence). With 3 bases removed from V and 9 bases from J, the gap between germline ends came to 12 bases. The CDR3 DNA reads as TGTGCCAGCAGTTTCCCATCTTTAAGTGAGCAGTTCTTC. Residues: CASSFPSLSEQFF.

J is TRBJ1-4 and V is TRBV18, with TRBD1 identical over 9 bases. Looked up from germline, CDR1 is KGHSH and CDR2 is LQKENI. The CDR3 consists of 16 residues. J gave up 5 bases and V 3 bases, and 7 bases lay outside the gene matches. The CDR3 DNA follows: TGTGCCAGCTCACCCGGGGACAGGGCTGAGAATGAAAAACTGTTTTTT. Translating it yields CASSPGDRAENEKLFF.

The sample holds a few counts of this clonotype. This chain links TRBV27 with TRBJ2-6; D possibly matches TRBD1 or TRBD2 (5 bases each). The ends were cut back, 7 bases at V and 1 base at J, with 17 bases in the middle. Germline CDR1 and CDR2: MNHEY and SMNVEV (reference sequence). The length of the CDR3 is 17 residues. The CDR3 bases are TGTGCCAGCATGAGGCCAGGGAGTCCTTCTGGGGCCAACGTCCTGACTTTC. Translated: CASMRPGSPSGANVLTF.

CDR3 protein: CASSQAGTAGARTQYF. In DNA form, the CDR3 reads TGCGCCAGCAGCCAAGCAGGGACAGCTGGGGCAAGGACCCAGTACTTC. The chain combines TRBV4-1 with TRBJ2-5, with 7 bases matching TRBD1. The CDR3 consists of 16 residues. V was clipped by 1 base and J by 7 bases; unmatched bases: 12. Germline values: CDR1 MGHRA, CDR2 YSYEKL.

In nucleotides, the CDR3 is TGCGGGATTTCCTCTGGAAACACCATATATTTT. Encoded protein: CGISSGNTIYF. The rearrangement links TRBV29-1 to TRBJ1-3; D uncertain. Germline values: CDR1 SQVTM, CDR2 ANQGSEA. The length of the CDR3 is 11 residues.

The chain has TRBV19 and TRBJ2-2; a possible D gene is TRBD2 (6 bases). Germline loops: CDR1 LNHDA, CDR2 SQIVND (reference sequence). The V and J ends lost 3 bases and 5 bases respectively, with 16 bases between them. CDR3 size: 16 residues. The CDR3 DNA follows: TGTGCCAGTAGTATCACGTGGATTGGGAGGACCGGGGAGCTGTTTTTT. Protein sequence: CASSITWIGRTGELFF. The variable domain in full, with the rest retrieved from reference TRBV19 and TRBJ2-2, is DGGITQSPKYLFRKEGQNVTLSCEQNLNHDAMYWYRQDPGQGLRLIYYSQIVNDFQKGDIAEGYSVSREKKESFPLTVTSAQKNPTAFYLCASSITWIGRTGELFFGEGSRLTVL.

This clonotype turned up a few times. The rearrangement links TRBV11-2 to TRBJ2-1, with TRBD2 matching over 7 bases. Germline values: CDR1 SGHAT, CDR2 FQNNGV. The CDR3 is 16 amino acids. V was pared by 0 bases and J by 0 bases, with 2 bases of the junction left unmatched. In nucleotides, the CDR3 is TGTGCCAGCAGCTTAGATCAGCGGGGCTCCTACAATGAGCAGTTCTTC. Its translation: CASSLDQRGSYNEQFF.

The rearrangement uses TRBV5-1 and TRBJ1-4, with D maybe TRBD1 (5 bases). The CDR3 spans 13 residues. V shed 2 bases and J shed 6 bases, with 8 bases lying between them. Germline values: CDR1 SGHRS, CDR2 YFSETQ. As DNA, the CDR3 is TGCGCCAGCAGCTTACAGGTGGATGAAAAACTGTTTTTT. Translating it yields CASSLQVDEKLFF.